The 25 T cell receptor beta chains presented below share a single source sample, sequenced in a study of cytomegalovirus exposure and HLA in healthy donors. PCR amplification relied on 60 Vbeta primers (plus 13 Jbeta primers). Generated by immunoSEQ multiplex PCR, the TCRdb table keeps only in-frame clones and is missing some. The data hold fewer than 250,000 clones, with about 85% observed a single time. The sequenced material came from PBMCs. These receptors were obtained from a woman aged 45 to 65 in good health and CMV-seropositive.

The chain links TRBV5-4 to TRBJ1-1, with D hard to call. Per the germline V gene, CDR1 is SGHNT and CDR2 is YYREEE (reference sequence). Deletions cut 0 bases from V and 7 bases from J, with 19 bases between. The CDR3 contains 16 residues. CDR3 DNA: TGTGCCAGCAGCTTGGAATTGAACAGTAACACAGTTGAAGCTTTCTTT. Its translation: CASSLELNSNTVEAFF.

This clone has just one count. The gene calls are TRBV19 and TRBJ2-1; 9 positions match TRBD2. The CDR3 sequence is 17 residues long. The V gene's germline CDR1 is LNHDA and CDR2 SQIVND (reference sequence). V was pared by 8 bases and J by 0 bases, with 11 bases of the junction left unmatched. This CDR3 reads CASQDLAGSSSYNEQFF. The CDR3 nucleotides read TGTGCCAGTCAGGACCTAGCGGGGAGTTCCTCCTACAATGAGCAGTTCTTC.

This chain connects TRBV4-3 to TRBJ2-3; D might be TRBD1 (5 bases). V was trimmed by 0 bases and J by 6 bases, leaving 16 bases between them. Germline-derived CDR1 and CDR2 are LGHNA and YSLEER. This CDR3 has 16 amino acids. The CDR3 DNA sequence: TGCGCCAGCAGCCAAGAAGACAGACCCTTAGTGGATACGCAGTATTTT. This encodes CASSQEDRPLVDTQYF.

This clone was seen a handful of times. The chain joins TRBV28 to TRBJ1-1, with TRBD1 identical over 12 bases. V was clipped by 4 bases and J by 5 bases; unmatched bases: 2. Germline V CDR1 and CDR2: MDHEN, SYDVKM. The CDR3 has 14 amino acids. This CDR3 reads CASSWGQGATEAFF. In DNA form, the CDR3 reads TGTGCCAGCAGTTGGGGACAGGGGGCGACTGAAGCTTTCTTT.

The V gene is TRBV4-2, the J gene TRBJ2-5, with 7 positions matching TRBD2. The V and J ends lost 0 bases and 1 base, in that order; junction bases with no gene match: 11. Germline V gene lookup returns CDR1 LGHNA and CDR2 YNFKEQ. The CDR3 extends over 18 amino acids. Here the CDR3 DNA reads TGTGCCAGCAGCCAAGATGGAGCGGGGAGCGGGGCCCAAGAGACCCAGTACTTC. It is translated as CASSQDGAGSGAQETQYF.

On this clone: The same CDR3 also results from other DNA sequences found in this sample. The V call is TRBV2, the J call TRBJ1-6; possible D gene TRBD1, 6 bases. Germline V CDR1 and CDR2: SNHLY, FYNNEI. This CDR3 has 15 amino acids. Trimming took 1 base from V and 7 from J, leaving 11 bases between them. Here the CDR3 reads CASSEGGRGNSPLHF. In DNA, the CDR3 is TGTGCCAGCAGTGAAGGTGGCAGGGGAAATTCACCCCTCCACTTT.

V gene TRBV28 combines with J gene TRBJ1-4; TRBD1 matches at 9 bases. The trim removed 7 bases at V and 1 base at J, leaving 10 bases unmatched. The CDR3 is 17 residues long. Germline assignment: CDR1 MDHEN and CDR2 SYDVKM. The CDR3 DNA is TGTGCCAGCACCACTACCGACAGGGGGTTAACTAATGAAAAACTGTTTTTT. It encodes CASTTTDRGLTNEKLFF.

The chain links TRBV5-1 to TRBJ1-2, with D possibly matching TRBD1 (5 bases). The CDR3 extends over 13 amino acids. Germline lookup yields CDR1 SGHRS and CDR2 YFSETQ. Trimming shortened V by 5 bases and J by 5 bases, and 13 bases separated the two germline ends. The CDR3 protein is CASRARGVYGYTF. DNA of the CDR3: TGCGCCAGCAGGGCCCGGGGGGTTTATGGCTACACCTTC. Together with reference TRBV5-1 and TRBJ1-2, the CDR3 gives the full variable domain: KAGVTQTPRYLIKTRGQQVTLSCSPISGHRSVSWYQQTPGQGLQFLFEYFSETQRNKGNFPGRFSGRQFSNSRSEMNVSTLELGDSALYLCASRARGVYGYTFGSGTRLTVV.

The chain joins TRBV19 to TRBJ2-7, with D possibly being TRBD2 (5 bases). Trimming removed 4 bases at V and 7 bases at J, with 20 bases between. From germline, CDR1 is LNHDA and CDR2 SQIVND (reference sequence). This CDR3 is 15 amino acids long. The CDR3 sequence is CASSSTRLAPGEQYF. The CDR3, as DNA: TGTGCCAGTAGTAGTACTAGGTTGGCCCCTGGGGAGCAGTACTTC.

CDR3 residues: CSAERGQEQYF. The CDR3 region has the DNA TGCAGCGCAGAGAGAGGACAAGAGCAGTACTTC. The chain links TRBV29-1 to TRBJ2-7; TRBD1 might be the D (5 bases). The CDR3 totals 11 residues. Germline CDR1 reads SQVTM; CDR2 reads ANQGSEA. With 7 bases removed from V and 7 bases from J, the gap between germline ends came to 14 bases.

This chain joins TRBV5-4 and TRBJ2-2; 7 positions agree with TRBD1. The germline V gene has CDR1 SGHNT and CDR2 YYREEE (reference sequence). There are 15 residues in the CDR3. V shed 3 bases, J shed 3 bases, and the junction held 5 bases outside the gene matches. In nucleotides, the CDR3 is TGTGCCAGCAGCTCGAAGGGGGCCTACACCGGGGAGCTGTTTTTT. Its protein product is CASSSKGAYTGELFF. Complete variable domain (other parts from reference TRBV5-4 and TRBJ2-2): ETGVTQSPTHLIKTRGQQVTLRCSSQSGHNTVSWYQQALGQGPQFIFQYYREEENGRGNFPPRFSGLQFPNYSSELNVNALELDDSALYLCASSSKGAYTGELFFGEGSRLTVL.

This sequence joins TRBV5-4 and TRBJ1-1; no clear D gene. CDR1 and CDR2 (germline): SGHNT, YYREEE (reference sequence). The CDR3 covers 14 residues. The V end was cut by 0 bases, the J end by 2 bases, with 8 bases between. The CDR3 region is CASSLASGNTEAFF. CDR3 sequence (DNA): TGTGCCAGCAGCTTGGCCTCCGGTAACACTGAAGCTTTCTTT.

The chain links TRBV6-5 to TRBJ2-3; 14 bases are a match to TRBD2. Unmatched junction bases numbered 5, after V lost 6 bases and J lost 6 bases. The CDR3 has 15 amino acids. Germline V lookup: CDR1 MNHEY, CDR2 SVGAGI. In nucleotides, the CDR3 is TGTGCCAGCAGACGGGGACTAGCGGGGGTTGATACGCAGTATTTT. Protein: CASRRGLAGVDTQYF.

The chain carries TRBV5-4 and TRBJ1-6; D is unresolved. The CDR3 covers 16 residues. V lost 4 bases to trimming and J lost 0 bases, with 11 bases between them. Germline CDR1 is SGHNT and CDR2 is YYREEE (reference sequence). CDR3 protein: CASSPSRSSYNSPLHF. The CDR3 DNA reads as TGTGCCAGCAGCCCGTCGAGGAGCTCCTATAATTCACCCCTCCACTTT.

This chain links TRBV9 with TRBJ1-2, with D possibly being TRBD1 (6 bases). This CDR3 contains 14 residues. Germline values: CDR1 SGDLS, CDR2 YYNGEE. The V end was cut by 6 bases, the J end by 4 bases, with 16 bases between. CDR3 loop: CASTISGDRYGYTF. For the CDR3, the DNA is TGTGCCAGCACCATCTCAGGGGATCGCTATGGCTACACCTTC.

The chain employs TRBV10-2 and TRBJ2-1, with D perhaps TRBD1 (6 bases). The CDR3 covers 14 residues. Germline assignment: CDR1 WSHSY and CDR2 SAAADI. Deletions cut 3 bases from V and 6 bases from J, with 12 bases between. The CDR3 DNA reads as TGCGCCAGCAGTGAAGCAGGGGTCCTCAATGAGCAGTTCTTC. Protein product: CASSEAGVLNEQFF.

The chain recombines TRBV25-1 with TRBJ2-1; a weak D match, TRBD2 (5 bases). The CDR3 runs to 14 residues. Per the germline V gene, CDR1 is MGHDK and CDR2 is SYGVNS. V gave up 3 bases and J gave up 4 bases, with 10 bases separating them. The CDR3 here is CASSDLTSYNEQFF. CDR3 in DNA: TGTGCCAGCAGTGACCTCACTAGTTACAATGAGCAGTTCTTC.

The chain's CDR3 is CASSFGVGNTIYF. For the CDR3, the DNA is TGCGCCAGCAGCTTCGGGGTTGGAAACACCATATATTTT. The chain combines TRBV5-1 with TRBJ1-3; D gene ambiguous. This CDR3 contains 13 residues. Trimming shortened V by 2 bases and J by 3 bases, and 6 bases separated the two germline ends. The germline V gene has CDR1 SGHRS and CDR2 YFSETQ.

The rearrangement uses TRBV9 and TRBJ1-2; 7 bases are shared with TRBD1. The CDR3 has 15 residues. V was clipped by 0 bases and J by 3 bases; unmatched bases: 5. Per the germline V gene, CDR1 is SGDLS and CDR2 is YYNGEE. CDR3 residues: CASSVEARGYYGYTF. The CDR3 DNA follows: TGTGCCAGCAGCGTAGAGGCCAGGGGGTACTATGGCTACACCTTC.

The V call is TRBV19, the J call TRBJ2-5; no clear D gene. CDR3 length: 15 residues. Germline CDR1 is LNHDA and CDR2 is SQIVND (reference sequence). Trimming removed 2 bases from V and 2 bases from J, with 12 bases in between. This CDR3 reads CASSIRGVTQETQYF. The CDR3, as DNA: TGTGCCAGTAGTATAAGAGGAGTAACGCAAGAGACCCAGTACTTC.

The J gene is TRBJ2-7, the V gene TRBV9, with D possibly TRBD2 on 6 matching bases. V was trimmed by 4 bases and J by 4 bases, leaving 27 bases between them. Germline V CDR1 and CDR2: SGDLS, YYNGEE. The CDR3 is 18 residues long. CDR3 sequence reads: CASSPRAGNRSFLYEQYF. For the CDR3, the DNA is TGTGCCAGCAGCCCGAGGGCGGGGAACAGGTCCTTCCTGTACGAGCAGTACTTC.

This clone was seen just once. The rearrangement joins TRBV7-3 to TRBJ2-7, with 10 bases that match TRBD2. Trimming cost V 5 bases and J 6 bases; bases outside gene matches: 16. Germline assignment: CDR1 SGHTA and CDR2 FQGTGA. The CDR3 sequence is 17 residues long. CDR3 sequence: CASSPMKGAGGPAEQYF. The CDR3 nucleotides read TGTGCCAGCAGCCCCATGAAGGGAGCGGGGGGGCCCGCCGAGCAGTACTTC. Full variable domain (rest looked up from reference TRBV7-3 and TRBJ2-7): GAGVSQTPSNKVTEKGKYVELRCDPISGHTALYWYRQSLGQGPEFLIYFQGTGAADDSGLPNDRFFAVRPEGSVSTLKIQRTERGDSAVYLCASSPMKGAGGPAEQYFGPGTRLTVT.

This clone was recorded only once. The chain links TRBV5-1 to TRBJ1-6; tentative D call: TRBD1 (5 bases). This CDR3 is built from 15 residues. The V end was cut by 1 base, the J end by 6 bases, with 11 bases between. From germline, CDR1 is SGHRS and CDR2 YFSETQ. CDR3 residues: CASSLIGVGNSPLHF. DNA for the CDR3: TGCGCCAGCAGCTTGATAGGGGTCGGTAATTCACCCCTCCACTTT.

A word on this clone: The sample has other DNA sequences that encode this CDR3 too. The DNA for the CDR3 is TGTGCCAGCAGTTACGGTGGGACAGCTAACTATGGCTACACCTTC. Translated: CASSYGGTANYGYTF. The rearrangement links TRBV6-5 to TRBJ1-2; TRBD1 aligns across 7 bases. The CDR3 extends over 15 amino acids. The V and J ends lost 2 bases and 0 bases, in that order; junction bases with no gene match: 3. Germline assignment: CDR1 MNHEY and CDR2 SVGAGI.

This sequence joins TRBV7-3 and TRBJ2-6, with D perhaps TRBD1 (6 bases). CDR3 length equals 14 residues. Trimming left V 4 bases short and J 4 bases short, with 8 bases between. CDR1 and CDR2 (germline): SGHTA, FQGTGA. The CDR3 region is CASSSGVGANVLTF. The CDR3 bases are TGTGCCAGCAGCTCAGGGGTCGGGGCCAACGTCCTGACTTTC.